This T cell receptor beta chain was captured in a study of OX40 agonist ivuxolimab in advanced cancers. On the study more broadly: Patients treated during dose escalation were battling hepatocellular carcinoma, melanoma, renal cell or head and neck cancer.

Clones were sequenced by immunoSEQ multiplex PCR, and TCRdb holds only the in-frame ones, with some missing. The table lists about 68,000 clones, about 89% of them singletons. V lost 8 bases to trimming and J lost 6 bases; unmatched junction nucleotides: 8. This CDR3 region has 14 residues. CDR1 is PRHDT and CDR2 is FYEKMQ in the germline V gene (reference sequence). The receptor was isolated from an adult with an advanced solid tumor such as melanoma, head and neck, liver or kidney cancer. The sequences come from CD4+ or CD8+ T cells sorted from blood, collected in a trial of the OX40 agonist ivuxolimab. This chain joins TRBV13 and TRBJ2-1, with 9 bases lining up with TRBD1. CDR3 bases: TGTGCCAGCTTAAGGGGACAGGGTATCAATGAGCAGTTCTTC. This sequence encodes CASLRGQGINEQFF. The entire variable domain, with the rest obtained from reference TRBV13 and TRBJ2-1, is as follows: AAGVIQSPRHLIKEKRETATLKCYPIPRHDTVYWYQQGPGQDPQFLISFYEKMQSDKGSIPDRFSAQQFSDYHSELNMSSLELGDSALYFCASLRGQGINEQFFGPGTRLTVL.